These 16 T cell receptor beta chains were all obtained from the same sample, sequenced in a study of CD8 T cells in Susac syndrome. The RNA input was about 0.5 to 1 ug, and it was reverse transcribed with random hexamers. TCRdb fed the immunoSEQ multiplex PCR reads into MiXCR, producing one record per CDR3 protein. Of tens of thousands of distinct CDR3 sequences in the sample, roughly 94% were seen once. Sample: CD8+ T cells from PBMCs. Source of these receptors: a human donor with multiple sclerosis.

This rearrangement joins TRBV24-1 to TRBJ2-2, with 7 bases identical to TRBD1. V lost 4 bases to trimming and J lost 3 bases; unmatched junction nucleotides: 10. The CDR3 extends over 17 amino acids. Germline CDR1 reads KGHDR; CDR2 reads SFDVKD. CDR3 in DNA: TGTGCCACCAGTGACCACCACGACAGGGCGTACACCGGGGAGCTGTTTTTT. Translated: CATSDHHDRAYTGELFF.

The table lists this clonotype with a few counts. This chain joins TRBV14 and TRBJ2-7; no reliable D call. This CDR3 has 12 amino acids. Germline CDR1 reads SGHDN; CDR2 reads FVKESK. With 0 bases removed from V and 3 bases from J, the gap between germline ends came to 3 bases. The CDR3 coding sequence is TGTGCCAGCAGCCAAGATCGCTACGAGCAGTACTTC. This gives the protein CASSQDRYEQYF.

The rearrangement links TRBV27 to TRBJ2-5; D is perhaps TRBD2 (6 bases). The CDR3 runs to 11 residues. Germline V gene sequence: CDR1 MNHEY, CDR2 SMNVEV (reference sequence). Trimming cost V 2 bases and J 9 bases, with 7 bases left between them. CDR3: CASSLGGAQYF. The DNA for the CDR3 is TGTGCCAGCAGTTTAGGAGGGGCCCAGTACTTC.

V and J are TRBV11-3 and TRBJ2-3; D possibly corresponds to TRBD1 (5 bases). Trimming shortened V by 0 bases and J by 5 bases, and 6 bases separated the two germline ends. The CDR3 is 13 amino acids. The germline CDR1 and CDR2 sequences are SGHNT and YENEEA. CDR3 residues: CASSLDRVDTQYF. The CDR3 DNA is TGTGCCAGCAGCTTAGACAGGGTAGATACGCAGTATTTT.

DNA for the CDR3: TGTGCCAGCGAAGGGATGGAGAACATTCAGTACTTC. Protein: CASEGMENIQYF. The chain couples TRBV28 to TRBJ2-4; D not resolved. Trimming removed 8 bases at V and 7 bases at J, with 12 bases between. The CDR3 extends over 12 amino acids. Germline CDR1 MDHEN, CDR2 SYDVKM.

The J gene is TRBJ2-5, the V gene TRBV18; D gene ambiguous. The V gene lost 3 bases and the J gene lost 5 bases, with 19 bases spanning the gap. Germline CDR1 and CDR2: KGHSH and LQKENI. This CDR3 is 16 amino acids long. As DNA, the CDR3 is TGTGCCAGCTCACCCATGCGACCCCAGGAGTCGGAGACCCAGTACTTC. Translated, it gives CASSPMRPQESETQYF.

The rearrangement links TRBV7-3 to TRBJ2-1; weak D call: TRBD2 (6 bases). The CDR3 covers 16 residues. The V end lost 4 bases, the J end lost 0 bases, and 13 bases lay between the germline ends. Germline V gives CDR1 SGHTA, CDR2 FQGTGA. CDR3 in DNA: TGTGCCAGCAGCTCCCGGGACTCCTTCTCCTACAATGAGCAGTTCTTC. This gives the protein CASSSRDSFSYNEQFF.

The rearrangement uses TRBV3-1 and TRBJ1-2; D gene ambiguous. The CDR3 is made up of 12 amino acids. Trimming shortened V by 8 bases and J by 5 bases, and 12 bases separated the two germline ends. CDR1 is LGHDT, CDR2 YNNKEL, per germline (reference sequence). In DNA, the CDR3 is TGTGCCAGCCTCAAACCTGGGTATGGCTACACCTTC. Protein sequence: CASLKPGYGYTF.

This rearrangement joins TRBV5-1 to TRBJ1-1; TRBD1 matches 12 bases. V trimming: 5 bases; J trimming: 0 bases; junction bases outside the gene matches: 11. The CDR3 is made up of 18 amino acids. CDR1 is SGHRS and CDR2 is YFSETQ in the germline V gene. The CDR3 sequence is CASRPGTGGGFVNTEAFF. For the CDR3, the DNA is TGCGCCAGCAGGCCCGGGACAGGGGGCGGCTTCGTGAACACTGAAGCTTTCTTT.

The chain combines TRBV19 with TRBJ1-4; weak D call: TRBD1 (6 bases). V was clipped by 7 bases and J by 0 bases, with 12 bases between them. Germline values: CDR1 LNHDA, CDR2 SQIVND (reference sequence). CDR3 length equals 15 residues. This CDR3 reads CASNQGPATNEKLFF. The DNA of the CDR3 is TGTGCCAGTAATCAGGGGCCGGCAACTAATGAAAAACTGTTTTTT.

The DNA of the CDR3 is TGTGCCAGCAGTGAAGAGGGAAGGGACAGGGTGGAGGATACGCAGTATTTT. Translated, it gives CASSEEGRDRVEDTQYF. The genes are TRBV6-1 and TRBJ2-3; 9 bases align to TRBD1. Germline values: CDR1 MNHNS, CDR2 SASEGT. The CDR3 has 17 residues. J gave up 6 bases and V 1 base, and 11 bases lay outside the gene matches.

The V call is TRBV7-9, the J call TRBJ2-7; 7 bases are shared with TRBD1. In germline, CDR1 is SEHNR, CDR2 FQNEAQ (reference sequence). V dropped 0 bases and J dropped 3; count of bases not matched to a gene: 2. The length of the CDR3 is 14 residues. Here the CDR3 DNA reads TGTGCCAGCAGCTTAGCCGGGACAGTCTACGAGCAGTACTTC. It specifies CASSLAGTVYEQYF. Complete variable domain (other parts from reference TRBV7-9 and TRBJ2-7): DTGVSQNPRHKITKRGQNVTFRCDPISEHNRLYWYRQTLGQGPEFLTYFQNEAQLEKSRLLSDRFSAERPKGSFSTLEIQRTEQGDSAMYLCASSLAGTVYEQYFGPGTRLTVT.

The J gene is TRBJ2-1, the V gene TRBV5-6, with TRBD1 matching 8 bases. Germline V lookup: CDR1 SGHDT, CDR2 YYEEEE. J lost 6 bases, V lost 4 bases, and 9 bases had no gene match. This CDR3 spans 15 amino acids. CDR3 region: CASSAQTGDFNEQFF. Written as DNA, the CDR3 is TGTGCCAGCAGCGCGCAGACAGGGGATTTCAATGAGCAGTTCTTC.

This chain links TRBV5-4 with TRBJ2-7; 10 positions match TRBD1. The germline CDR1 and CDR2 sequences are SGHNT and YYREEE (reference sequence). The CDR3 covers 14 residues. V lost 5 bases and J lost 6; bases outside the gene matches: 8. The CDR3 here is CASRPDRGLGEQYF. CDR3 nucleotide sequence: TGTGCCAGCAGACCCGACAGGGGGCTTGGCGAGCAGTACTTC. The full variable domain, with the rest looked up from reference TRBV5-4 and TRBJ2-7, is ETGVTQSPTHLIKTRGQQVTLRCSSQSGHNTVSWYQQALGQGPQFIFQYYREEENGRGNFPPRFSGLQFPNYSSELNVNALELDDSALYLCASRPDRGLGEQYFGPGTRLTVT.

The chain has TRBV29-1 and TRBJ1-2; 11 nucleotides match TRBD1. The CDR3 has 13 residues. V gave up 3 bases and J gave up 6 bases; unmatched junction bases: 3. The germline CDR1 and CDR2 sequences are SQVTM and ANQGSEA. The CDR3 bases are TGCAGCGTTGATGGACAGGGGGCGAATGGCTACACCTTC. Translating gives CSVDGQGANGYTF.

This sequence joins TRBV5-4 and TRBJ1-2; no clear D gene. Germline lookup yields CDR1 SGHNT and CDR2 YYREEE (reference sequence). V gave up 0 bases and J gave up 4 bases, with 10 bases separating them. CDR3 length: 14 residues. The CDR3 DNA reads as TGTGCCAGCAGCTTGGAACCCAGCCCCTATGGCTACACCTTC. Amino acids: CASSLEPSPYGYTF. The variable domain in full, completed from reference TRBV5-4 and TRBJ1-2, reads ETGVTQSPTHLIKTRGQQVTLRCSSQSGHNTVSWYQQALGQGPQFIFQYYREEENGRGNFPPRFSGLQFPNYSSELNVNALELDDSALYLCASSLEPSPYGYTFGSGTRLTVV.